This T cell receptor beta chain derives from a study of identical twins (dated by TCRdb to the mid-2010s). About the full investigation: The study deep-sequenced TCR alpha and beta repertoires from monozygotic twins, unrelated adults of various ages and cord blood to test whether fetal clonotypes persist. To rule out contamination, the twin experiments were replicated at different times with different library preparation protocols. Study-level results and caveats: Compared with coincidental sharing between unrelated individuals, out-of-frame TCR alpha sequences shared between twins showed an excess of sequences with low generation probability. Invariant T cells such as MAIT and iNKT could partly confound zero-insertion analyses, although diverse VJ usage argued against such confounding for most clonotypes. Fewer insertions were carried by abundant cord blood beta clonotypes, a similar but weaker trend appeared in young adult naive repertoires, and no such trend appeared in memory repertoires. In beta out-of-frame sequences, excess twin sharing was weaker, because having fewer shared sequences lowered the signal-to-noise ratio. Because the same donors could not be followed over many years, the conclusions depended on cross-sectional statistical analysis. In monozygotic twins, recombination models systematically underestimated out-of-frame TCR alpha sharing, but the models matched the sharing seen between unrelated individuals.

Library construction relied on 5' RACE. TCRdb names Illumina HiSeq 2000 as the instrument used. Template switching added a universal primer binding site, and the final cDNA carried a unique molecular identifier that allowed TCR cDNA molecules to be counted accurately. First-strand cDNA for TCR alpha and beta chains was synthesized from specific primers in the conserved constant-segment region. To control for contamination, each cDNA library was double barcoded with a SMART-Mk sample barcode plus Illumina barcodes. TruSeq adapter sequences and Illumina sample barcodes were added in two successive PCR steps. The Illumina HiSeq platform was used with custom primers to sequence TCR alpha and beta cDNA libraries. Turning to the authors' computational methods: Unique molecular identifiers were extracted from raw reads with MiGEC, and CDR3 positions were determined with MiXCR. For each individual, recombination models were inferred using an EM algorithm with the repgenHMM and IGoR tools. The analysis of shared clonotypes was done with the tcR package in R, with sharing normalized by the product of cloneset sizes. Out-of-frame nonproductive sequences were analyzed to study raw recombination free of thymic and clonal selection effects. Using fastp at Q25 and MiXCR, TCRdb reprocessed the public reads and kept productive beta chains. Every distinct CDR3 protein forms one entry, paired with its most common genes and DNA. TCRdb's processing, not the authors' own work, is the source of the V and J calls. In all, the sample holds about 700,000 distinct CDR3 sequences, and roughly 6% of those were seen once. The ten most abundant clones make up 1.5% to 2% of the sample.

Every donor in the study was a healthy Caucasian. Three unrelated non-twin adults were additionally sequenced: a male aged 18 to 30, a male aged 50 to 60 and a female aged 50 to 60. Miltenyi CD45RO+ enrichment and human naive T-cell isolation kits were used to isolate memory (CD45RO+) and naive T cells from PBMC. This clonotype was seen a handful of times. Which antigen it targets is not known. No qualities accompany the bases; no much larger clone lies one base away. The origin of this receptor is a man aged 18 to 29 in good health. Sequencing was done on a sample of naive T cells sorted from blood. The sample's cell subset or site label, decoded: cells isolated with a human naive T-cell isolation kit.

The nucleotide sequence reads TGTGCCAGCAGTTACGAAAGCTCCCCTGGGGCCAACGTCCTGACTTTC. Translated, it reads CASSYESSPGANVLTF. The chain is made from TRBV6-5 and TRBJ2-6; the D gene cannot be named for sure. From the cysteine through the phenylalanine, the CDR3 covers 16 amino acids. Kept here is only the CDR3 DNA, which spans 48 bases and is read in frame from base 1. The germline V gene yields MNHEY for CDR1 and SVGAGI for CDR2. Deletion took 2 bases off V and 2 bases off J, with a span of 10 bases between the germline ends.